Following are 26 T cell receptor beta chains from one sample sequenced in a study of immune characterization of retroperitoneal liposarcoma. TCRdb fed the PCR reads into MiXCR, producing one record per CDR3 protein. The sample gives several thousand distinct CDR3 sequences, roughly 29% of which show up once; under 45% is in the top ten. Sequenced material: blood. Receptors originate from a male donor with retroperitoneal liposarcoma.

In this sample, this clonotype turned up once. This rearrangement joins TRBV9 to TRBJ2-1; 11 positions match TRBD2. Germline loops: CDR1 SGDLS, CDR2 YYNGEE. Trimming at V came to 0 bases and at J to 4 bases, leaving 6 bases not matched to a gene. CDR3 length equals 17 residues. CDR3 in amino acids: CASSVESRLAGYNEQFF. The DNA for the CDR3 is TGTGCCAGCAGCGTAGAAAGCAGACTAGCGGGGTACAATGAGCAGTTCTTC. The variable domain in full, completed from reference TRBV9 and TRBJ2-1, reads DSGVTQTPKHLITATGQRVTLRCSPRSGDLSVYWYQQSLDQGLQFLIQYYNGEERAKGNILERFSAQQFPDLHSELNLSSLELGDSALYFCASSVESRLAGYNEQFFGPGTRLTVL.

This clonotype has only a few counts. The chain links TRBV6-5 to TRBJ1-2, with 8 nucleotides matching TRBD1. Unmatched junction bases numbered 8, after V lost 2 bases and J lost 6 bases. The CDR3 sequence is 15 residues long. Germline CDR1 MNHEY, CDR2 SVGAGI. This chain's CDR3 is CASSYHGSGGHGYTF. In DNA form, the CDR3 reads TGTGCCAGCAGTTACCACGGCTCAGGGGGCCATGGCTACACCTTC.

This rearrangement joins TRBV18 to TRBJ1-6; TRBD1 matches at 9 bases. V shed 4 bases and J 7 bases; nucleotides not matched to a gene: 8. The germline V gene encodes CDR1 KGHSH and CDR2 LQKENI. The CDR3 is made up of 16 amino acids. This CDR3 reads CASSRRTGDGNSPLHF. The CDR3 DNA sequence: TGTGCCAGCTCACGAAGGACAGGGGACGGGAATTCACCCCTCCACTTT.

This clonotype appeared a few times. The chain has TRBV6-6 and TRBJ2-4; a weak D match, TRBD1 (5 bases). The germline CDR1 and CDR2 sequences are MNHNY and SVGAGI (reference sequence). Trimming left V 4 bases short and J 13 bases short, with 23 bases between. This CDR3 has 15 residues. The CDR3 reads CASSSDQGFHNEQYF. The CDR3 coding sequence is TGTGCCAGCAGTTCGGACCAGGGTTTCCACAATGAGCAGTACTTC.

The gene calls are TRBV6-1 and TRBJ1-2; weak D call: TRBD1 (5 bases). The CDR3 sequence is 12 residues long. V was cut by 1 base and J by 8 bases, with 8 bases left in between. The germline gives CDR1 MNHNS, CDR2 SASEGT. CDR3 DNA sequence: TGTGCCAGCAGTGAAGGCCGACAGGGCTACACCTTC. This codes for CASSEGRQGYTF.

At least ten counts were recorded for this clonotype. The chain is built from TRBV6-1 and TRBJ2-2; no firm D call. The CDR3 contains 16 residues. CDR1 and CDR2 from the germline V gene are MNHNS and SASEGT. V lost 7 bases to trimming and J lost 1 base, with 16 bases between them. The CDR3 region is CASNVPDRWNTGELFF. The CDR3 DNA follows: TGTGCCAGCAATGTCCCGGACCGATGGAACACCGGGGAGCTGTTTTTT.

This clonotype has just a few counts. This chain uses TRBV4-3 with TRBJ2-3; 12 bases are shared with TRBD2. Germline V gene sequence: CDR1 LGHNA, CDR2 YSLEER. CDR3 length: 15 residues. V trimming: 2 bases; J trimming: 4 bases; junction bases outside the gene matches: 1. CDR3 protein: CASSQLAGGPDTQYF. Written as DNA, the CDR3 is TGCGCCAGCAGCCAACTAGCGGGGGGGCCAGATACGCAGTATTTT.

The chain has TRBV4-1 and TRBJ1-2; D unclear. CDR1 MGHRA and CDR2 YSYEKL come from the germline V gene. Trimming removed 0 bases from V and 4 bases from J, with 15 bases in between. This CDR3 has 16 residues. CDR3 loop: CASSQDGTYPVYGYTF. The CDR3 nucleotides are TGCGCCAGCAGCCAAGATGGAACATACCCCGTCTATGGCTACACCTTC.

The rearrangement uses TRBV29-1 and TRBJ1-1, with a weak D call TRBD1 (5 bases). Trimming removed 4 bases at V and 2 bases at J, with 5 bases between. The CDR3 length is 11 residues. Germline loops: CDR1 SQVTM, CDR2 ANQGSEA. Written as DNA, the CDR3 is TGCAGCGTTGGGGACAACACTGAAGCTTTCTTT. Translation: CSVGDNTEAFF.

This sequence joins TRBV6-1 and TRBJ2-2; 7 bases are a match to TRBD1. With V trimmed by 0 bases and J by 7 bases, 8 bases remained unmatched. Germline V gene lookup returns CDR1 MNHNS and CDR2 SASEGT. The CDR3 spans 16 residues. The CDR3 spells CASSEAVDRAYGELFF. Written as DNA, the CDR3 is TGTGCCAGCAGTGAAGCGGTCGACAGGGCGTACGGGGAGCTGTTTTTT.

Comment on this clonotype: One base away lies a much larger clone, so this may be a sequencing read error. This chain links TRBV6-4 with TRBJ2-2; no definite D call. The germline V gene has CDR1 MRHNA and CDR2 SNTAGT. There are 15 residues in the CDR3. CDR3 residues: CASSPGPENIGELFF. As DNA, the CDR3 is TGTGCCAGCAGTCCTGGGCCAGAGAACATCGGGGAGCTGTTTTTT.

This clonotype was recorded many times. The chain employs TRBV12-3 or TRBV12-4 and TRBJ2-3; 9 bases match TRBD2. After removal of 2 bases from V and 6 bases from J, the junction contained 3 bases not matched to a gene. The CDR3 is made up of 14 amino acids. CDR3 in amino acids: CASSLSTSGDTQYF. The CDR3 DNA reads as TGTGCCAGCAGTTTATCGACTAGCGGCGATACGCAGTATTTT.

This clonotype was observed a few times. Its ends do not fully match the called genes, so a read error is possible. The V and J genes are TRBV7-6 and TRBJ2-7; D call uncertain. Looked up from germline, CDR1 is SGHVS and CDR2 is FNYEAQ. This CDR3 contains 11 residues. CDR3 in DNA: TGTGCCAGCAGCTTTCTCCACGAGCAGTATTTC. Its protein is CASSFLHEQYF. Full variable domain (missing parts from reference TRBV7-6 and TRBJ2-7): GAGVSQSPRYKVTKRGQDVALRCDPISGHVSLYWYRQALGQGPEFLTYFNYEAQQDKSGLPNDRFSAERPEGSISTLTIQRTEQRDSAMYRCASSFLHEQYFGPGTRLTVT.

The CDR3 is CASRSQGIGETQYF. DNA for the CDR3: TGTGCCAGCAGATCCCAGGGGATCGGAGAGACCCAGTACTTC. This rearrangement joins TRBV6-1 to TRBJ2-5; perhaps TRBD1 as D (6 bases). Germline lookup yields CDR1 MNHNS and CDR2 SASEGT. The CDR3 is 14 residues long. V lost 6 bases to trimming and J lost 4 bases, with 15 bases between them.

A few counts support this clonotype. This chain joins TRBV7-3 and TRBJ2-1; TRBD1 might be the D (6 bases). Germline loops: CDR1 SGHTA, CDR2 FQGTGA. V was shortened by 5 bases and J by 0 bases, with 11 bases between the two germline ends. CDR3 size: 15 residues. The CDR3 here is CASSHGQSSYNEQFF. CDR3 sequence (DNA): TGTGCCAGCAGCCATGGACAGTCCTCCTACAATGAGCAGTTCTTC.

This clonotype has a handful of counts. V is TRBV4-2 and J is TRBJ2-3, with unresolved D. Germline loops: CDR1 LGHNA, CDR2 YNFKEQ. V dropped 0 bases and J dropped 10 bases, with 11 bases sitting between them. CDR3 length equals 13 residues. CDR3 residues: CASSQETPPAQYF. CDR3 bases: TGTGCCAGCAGCCAAGAGACTCCCCCCGCGCAGTATTTT.

This clonotype showed up many times. V gene TRBV27 combines with J gene TRBJ2-1, with 10 bases matching TRBD2. The CDR3 has 16 residues. J lost 5 bases, V lost 6 bases, and 10 bases had no gene match. Germline V lookup: CDR1 MNHEY, CDR2 SMNVEV (reference sequence). Here the CDR3 reads CASRQRSGRFHNEQFF. Here the CDR3 DNA reads TGTGCCAGCAGGCAACGTAGCGGGAGGTTCCACAATGAGCAGTTCTTC.

This chain links TRBV6-1 with TRBJ1-2, with 7 bases lining up with TRBD1. CDR3 length equals 14 residues. Germline-derived CDR1 and CDR2 are MNHNS and SASEGT. The V segment lost 1 base and the J segment 4 bases; nucleotides outside the gene matches: 3. Here the CDR3 reads CASSEEDRAYGYTF. In DNA form, the CDR3 reads TGTGCCAGCAGTGAAGAAGACAGGGCCTATGGCTACACCTTC.

V and J are TRBV6-5 and TRBJ2-3, with 9 bases matching TRBD2. The CDR3 has 16 residues. The germline CDR1 and CDR2 sequences are MNHEY and SVGAGI. The trim removed 11 bases at V and 2 bases at J, leaving 14 bases unmatched. CDR3 sequence: CASFSRLAGSTDTQYF. Here the CDR3 DNA reads TGTGCCTCCTTCAGTCGGCTAGCGGGATCCACAGATACGCAGTATTTT.

V and J are TRBV4-1 and TRBJ2-1; D is ambiguous. The CDR3 length is 14 residues. Germline V gene lookup returns CDR1 MGHRA and CDR2 YSYEKL. V was cut by 3 bases and J by 8 bases, with 14 bases left in between. CDR3 loop: CASSHLDRDDEQFF. In DNA form, the CDR3 reads TGCGCCAGCAGCCACTTGGATAGGGATGATGAGCAGTTCTTC.

This clonotype turned up a few times. This chain links TRBV6-1 with TRBJ2-1; D call uncertain. The CDR3 is made up of 12 amino acids. The ends were cut back, 2 bases at V and 10 bases at J, with 9 bases in the middle. Germline CDR1 and CDR2: MNHNS and SASEGT. This CDR3 is CASSELSYEQFF. The CDR3 nucleotides read TGTGCCAGCAGTGAATTAAGCTACGAGCAGTTCTTC.

In its sample, this clonotype was seen a few times. The chain joins TRBV7-2 to TRBJ2-3; D not certain. Germline V gene sequence: CDR1 SGHTA, CDR2 FQGNSA. V dropped 2 bases and J dropped 0 bases, with 9 bases sitting between them. The CDR3 length is 15 residues. CDR3 region: CASSLRGTSTDTQYF. The CDR3 nucleotides read TGTGCCAGCAGCTTACGAGGAACTAGCACAGATACGCAGTATTTT. Full variable domain (missing parts from reference TRBV7-2 and TRBJ2-3): GAGVSQSPSNKVTEKGKDVELRCDPISGHTALYWYRQSLGQGLEFLIYFQGNSAPDKSGLPSDRFSAERTGGSVSTLTIQRTQQEDSAVYLCASSLRGTSTDTQYFGPGTRLTVL.

As to this clonotype: It is unclear where the CDR3 begins or ends on the DNA, so no DNA is shown, and the CDR3 is as TCRdb lists it. The rearrangement joins TRBV7-5 to TRBJ2-7. TRBV7-5 is deemed a pseudogene. The CDR3 extends over 15 residues, inclusive of both ends. CDR3 in amino acids: CISVSEASVSYEQYF.

The chain uses TRBV19 and TRBJ1-6; no firm D call. The germline CDR1 and CDR2 sequences are LNHDA and SQIVND (reference sequence). The CDR3 totals 15 residues. The germline V and J ends were trimmed by 3 bases and 10 bases, with 16 bases remaining between them. The CDR3 is CASSIDMIVGSPLHF. The CDR3 region has the DNA TGTGCCAGTAGTATCGACATGATAGTCGGCTCACCCCTCCACTTT.

Ten or more counts support this clonotype. At one boundary the junction diverges from the germline segment, which might be a read error. The chain uses TRBV7-7 and TRBJ2-2; 12 bases map to TRBD2. The CDR3 is 17 residues long. Germline CDR1 and CDR2: SSHAT and FNYEAQ (reference sequence). The CDR3 region is CASSLEPGLAGTGELFF. The CDR3 DNA sequence: TGTGCTAGCAGCTTAGAACCGGGACTAGCGGGCACCGGGGAGCTGTTTTTT.

By proportion, this clonotype is medium-sized (0.01 to 0.1%). CDR3 coding DNA: TGTGCCATCAGTGATAAAGCCGCCCGGGAGCAGTTCTTC. Its translation: CAISDKAAREQFF. The chain recombines TRBV10-3 with TRBJ2-1; D is uncertain. The CDR3 is made up of 13 amino acids. The germline CDR1 and CDR2 sequences are ENHRY and SYGVKD. V shed 3 bases and J shed 10 bases, with 13 bases lying between them.